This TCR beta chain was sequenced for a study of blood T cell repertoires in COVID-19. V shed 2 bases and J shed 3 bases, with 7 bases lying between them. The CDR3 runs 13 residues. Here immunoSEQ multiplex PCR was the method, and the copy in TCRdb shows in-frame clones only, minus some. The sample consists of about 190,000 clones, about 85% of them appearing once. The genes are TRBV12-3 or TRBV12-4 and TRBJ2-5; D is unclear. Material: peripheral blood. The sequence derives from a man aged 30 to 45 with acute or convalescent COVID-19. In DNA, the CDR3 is TGTGCCAGCAGTTTATCCTCGGAAGAGACCCAGTACTTC. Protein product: CASSLSSEETQYF.